This T cell receptor beta chain was observed in a study of T cell changes during pregnancy in multiple sclerosis. The CDR3 is made up of 15 amino acids. With V trimmed by 5 bases and J by 6 bases, 11 bases remained unmatched. Germline V CDR1 and CDR2: PRHDT, FYEKMQ (reference sequence). Method: immunoSEQ multiplex PCR; TCRdb's copy keeps in-frame clones and lacks some. The data show some 70,000 clones, with 91% seen just once and approximately 5.3% held by the top ten. Here the sequenced sample was CD8+ T cells from peripheral blood mononuclear cells, taken before pregnancy. The TCR originated in a female donor with multiple sclerosis, enrolled in a pregnancy study. The chain couples TRBV13 to TRBJ2-3, with 7 nucleotides matching TRBD2. CDR3 sequence reads: CASSQKLARGDTQYF. CDR3 in DNA: TGTGCCAGCAGCCAAAAACTAGCGAGAGGGGATACGCAGTATTTT.